This T cell receptor beta chain was retrieved from a study of response to subunit inactivated influenza vaccine. Findings and limits, study-wide: Seasonal influenza vaccination, on each occasion, was suggested by the authors to recruit few new T cells.

This clonotype came up a few times. Its target is unknown. V shed 1 base, J shed 6 bases, and the junction held 6 bases outside the gene matches. The CDR3 runs to 14 residues. Germline assignment: CDR1 SGHTA and CDR2 FQGNSA. TCRdb ran MiXCR on the RT-PCR reads and lists one entry per CDR3 protein. This table has hundreds of thousands of distinct CDR3 sequences, roughly 14% appearing once. The sequence came from a man aged 50 to 60 who received an inactivated influenza vaccine. This chain links TRBV7-2 with TRBJ2-7; 7 bases align to TRBD1. This material consisted of PBMCs from blood, taken about 12 days after vaccination. CDR3 loop: CASSLDRGFSEQYF. The CDR3 nucleotides read TGTGCCAGCAGCTTAGACAGGGGTTTCTCCGAGCAGTACTTC.